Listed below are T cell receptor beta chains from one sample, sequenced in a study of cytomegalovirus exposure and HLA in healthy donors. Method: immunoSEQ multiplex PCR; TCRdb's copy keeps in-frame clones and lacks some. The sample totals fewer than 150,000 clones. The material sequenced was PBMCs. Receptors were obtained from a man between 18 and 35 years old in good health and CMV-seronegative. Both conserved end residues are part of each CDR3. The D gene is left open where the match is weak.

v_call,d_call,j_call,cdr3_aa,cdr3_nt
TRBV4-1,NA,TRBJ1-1,CASSQEKRNTEAFF,TGCGCCAGCAGCCAAGAGAAGAGGAACACTGAAGCTTTCTTT
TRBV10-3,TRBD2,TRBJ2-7,CAISERREHYEQYF,TGTGCCATCAGTGAGAGGCGGGAGCACTACGAGCAGTACTTC
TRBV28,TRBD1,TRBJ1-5,CASRLNRQGASQPQHF,TGTGCCAGCAGACTGAATCGACAGGGGGCGAGTCAGCCCCAGCATTTT
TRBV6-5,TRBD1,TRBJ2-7,CASSSDREYFYEQYF,TGTGCCAGCAGCTCGGACAGGGAATATTTCTACGAGCAGTACTTC
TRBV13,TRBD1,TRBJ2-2,CASSPTDRGITGELFF,TGTGCCAGCAGCCCCACGGACAGGGGGATAACCGGGGAGCTGTTTTTT
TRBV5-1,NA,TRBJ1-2,CASSLAGEANYGYTF,TGCGCCAGCAGCTTGGCCGGGGAAGCTAACTATGGCTACACCTTC
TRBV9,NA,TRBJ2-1,CASSVGGKPLSSYNEQFF,TGTGCCAGCAGCGTTGGCGGGAAACCCCTAAGCTCCTACAATGAGCAGTTCTTC
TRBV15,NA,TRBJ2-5,CATSRDIGSGETQYF,TGTGCCACCAGCAGAGATATAGGCTCAGGGGAGACCCAGTACTTC
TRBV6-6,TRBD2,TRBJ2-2,CASSLGLAGVWELFF,TGTGCCAGCAGCCTGGGACTAGCGGGAGTCTGGGAGCTGTTTTTT
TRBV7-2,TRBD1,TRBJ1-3,CASTLSRGSGNTIYF,TGTGCCAGCACCCTCAGCAGGGGGTCTGGAAACACCATATATTTT